This TCR beta chain is drawn from a study of T-cell reconstitution after alpha-beta-depleted transplantation in children. The CDR3 is 15 residues long. CDR1 DFQATT and CDR2 SNEGSKA come from the germline V gene (reference sequence). Preparation of the TCRbeta library was carried out with unique molecular identifiers. TCRdb reprocessed the PCR reads via MiXCR and lists one record per CDR3 protein. Of approximately 500,000 distinct CDR3 sequences in the sample, around 27% were seen once. Study-wide results and caveats: There were reportedly several hundred expanded graft clones from which alpha-beta T cells came about two months after transplant. T-cell counts and diversity at one year post-transplant came mainly from newly produced T cells.

About this clonotype itself: What it binds is not known.

The receptor was derived from a boy under two years old with Wiskott-Aldrich syndrome, due to receive a stem cell transplant. The chain joins TRBV20-1 to TRBJ2-2; D is possibly TRBD2 (7 bases). This sample comprised PBMCs, obtained before TCRalphabeta/CD19-depleted stem cell transplant. In DNA form, the CDR3 reads TGCTGCGCTAGACGGGGAGGGGGTATGACCGGGGAGCTGTTTTTT. This translates into CCARRGGGMTGELFF.